Ten or more counts support the clone carrying this T cell receptor beta chain. What it binds is not known. This sample was taken from a study of T cell repertoires in cytomegalovirus infection. Turning to the study itself: The public TCR beta signatures pointed to both CMV infection and matching HLA type. Notes on the study in general: The study found HLA-C-restricted CMV-specific TCR beta clonotypes dominating the ex vivo response. Of the TCR beta families, the public ones yielded a cumulative frequency that identified carriers of CMV plus the relevant HLA.

Germline CDR1 reads MDHEN; CDR2 reads SYDVKM. V lost 6 bases and J 6 bases, leaving 4 bases between the germline ends. The CDR3 contains 10 residues. TCRdb itself ran the reads through MiXCR, one entry per CDR3 protein. The repertoire holds some 150,000 distinct CDR3 sequences, 23% seen once, with roughly 9.8% in the top ten. The chain combines TRBV28 with TRBJ2-3; D unclear. This sequence originates from a human donor in good health (CMV status not recorded). Some clones in this sample may be carry-over from other donors' samples. The sequenced material came from PBMCs. The CDR3 spells CASRRDTQYF. The CDR3, as DNA: TGTGCCAGCAGAAGGGATACGCAGTATTTT. Full variable domain (rest looked up from reference TRBV28 and TRBJ2-3): DVKVTQSSRYLVKRTGEKVFLECVQDMDHENMFWYRQDPGLGLRLIYFSYDVKMKEKGDIPEGYSVSREKKERFSLILESASTNQTSMYLCASRRDTQYFGPGTRLTVL.